These 17 T cell receptor beta chains originate from one sample sequenced in a study of blood T cells in healthy people across ages. The second PCR ran about 6 to 12 cycles with a sample-barcoded 5' primer and J-beta primers. TCRdb ran MiXCR on the 5' RACE reads and lists one entry per CDR3 protein. This table holds 700,000 to 800,000 distinct CDR3 sequences, roughly 47% found once. Sequencing was performed on blood. These receptors were taken from a woman aged 60-75 years in good health.

This clonotype has a handful of counts. The CDR3 sequence is CASLGASGPSDEQFF. The DNA of the CDR3 is TGTGCCAGCCTTGGGGCTAGCGGCCCCTCTGATGAGCAGTTCTTC. V is TRBV28 and J is TRBJ2-1, with 7 bases lining up with TRBD2. The V gene end was trimmed by 8 bases and the J gene end by 8 bases; junction bases not matched to a gene: 15. The CDR3 covers 15 residues. Germline V lookup: CDR1 MDHEN, CDR2 SYDVKM.

This chain links TRBV27 with TRBJ2-1, with D maybe TRBD2 (5 bases). CDR1 and CDR2 from the germline V gene are MNHEY and SMNVEV (reference sequence). This CDR3 contains 15 residues. V lost 5 bases to trimming and J lost 8 bases, with 19 bases between them. CDR3 sequence: CASSLGRAVVHEQFF. The CDR3 coding sequence is TGTGCCAGCAGTCTTGGACGAGCGGTGGTCCATGAGCAGTTCTTC.

The chain joins TRBV6-1 to TRBJ2-7; 10 nucleotides match TRBD2. Germline values: CDR1 MNHNS, CDR2 SASEGT. Trimming removed 8 bases from V and 3 bases from J; junction bases left unmatched: 16. CDR3 length equals 17 residues. This CDR3 reads CASRLGTSDKSFYEQYF. The CDR3 DNA sequence: TGTGCCAGCCGCCTAGGGACTAGCGACAAGAGCTTCTACGAGCAGTACTTC.

The chain combines TRBV13 with TRBJ2-1, with D possibly matching TRBD2 (6 bases). This CDR3 region has 15 residues. Germline V gives CDR1 PRHDT, CDR2 FYEKMQ (reference sequence). The V end was cut by 5 bases, the J end by 4 bases, with 15 bases between. In DNA form, the CDR3 reads TGTGCCAGCAGCCATCCGGGACTCGTATACAATGAGCAGTTCTTC. The encoded protein is CASSHPGLVYNEQFF.

This clonotype was counted between two and nine times. This rearrangement joins TRBV4-3 to TRBJ2-3; the match to TRBD2 covers 12 bases. The CDR3 length is 16 residues. V was clipped by 0 bases and J by 4 bases; unmatched bases: 2. CDR1 and CDR2 from the germline V gene are LGHNA and YSLEER. In nucleotides, the CDR3 is TGCGCCAGCAGCCAAGATCTAGCGGGAGGGCCAGATACGCAGTATTTT. Encoded protein: CASSQDLAGGPDTQYF.

The table lists this clonotype with a few counts. The J gene is TRBJ2-7, the V gene TRBV10-3, with 10 bases identical to TRBD1. Germline CDR1 reads ENHRY; CDR2 reads SYGVKD. The CDR3 runs 12 residues. Here the CDR3 reads CVVGQGDVEQYF. The CDR3 nucleotides read TGTGTCGTAGGACAGGGGGACGTCGAGCAGTACTTC.

This sequence joins TRBV4-3 and TRBJ2-5; D perhaps matches TRBD2 (6 bases). The germline CDR1 and CDR2 sequences are LGHNA and YSLEER. The CDR3 sequence is 15 residues long. V dropped 0 bases and J dropped 5 bases, with 13 bases sitting between them. The CDR3 DNA sequence: TGCGCCAGCAGCCAAGACTTCAGGGCGGGGGAGACCCAGTACTTC. Its translation: CASSQDFRAGETQYF.

In the case of this clonotype: An end of the junction does not agree with germline; a read error may underlie this. The chain carries TRBV5-1 and TRBJ1-5; D remains unclear. This CDR3 contains 15 residues. From germline, CDR1 is SGHRS and CDR2 YFSETQ. The CDR3 spells CASSLGVDSDQPQHF. Written as DNA, the CDR3 is TGCGCCAGCAGCTTGGGGGTGGATAGCGATCAGCCCCAGCATTTT.

The CDR3 here is CSVPIRASSYNEQFF. CDR3 sequence (DNA): TGCAGCGTCCCAATCAGGGCGAGCTCCTACAATGAGCAGTTCTTC. This chain uses TRBV29-1 with TRBJ2-1; possibly TRBD1 for D (5 bases). The CDR3 consists of 15 residues. The germline CDR1 and CDR2 sequences are SQVTM and ANQGSEA. Deletions cut 6 bases from V and 0 bases from J, with 15 bases between.

The gene calls are TRBV7-2 and TRBJ2-3; TRBD2 aligns across 7 bases. The CDR3 loop spans 15 amino acids. V dropped 5 bases and J dropped 3; count of bases not matched to a gene: 8. Per germline, CDR1 SGHTA and CDR2 FQGNSA. Here the CDR3 reads CASSPGRAGTDTQYF. CDR3 DNA: TGTGCCAGCAGCCCTGGACGAGCGGGAACAGATACGCAGTATTTT.

The rearrangement uses TRBV30 and TRBJ2-1, with D possibly being TRBD2 (6 bases). Germline CDR1 and CDR2: GTSNPN and SVGIG (reference sequence). This CDR3 is 15 amino acids long. Trimming removed 2 bases at V and 4 bases at J, with 15 bases between. The CDR3 coding sequence is TGTGCCTGGAGTCGGGAAGGGACTGATTACAATGAGCAGTTCTTC. Protein: CAWSREGTDYNEQFF.

This clonotype was seen only once. The junction differs from germline at one of its ends, possibly a read error. CDR3 loop: CVSSVAYEQYF. The CDR3 DNA reads TGTGTCAGCAGTGTGGCCTACGAGCAGTACTTC. The chain has TRBV25-1 and TRBJ2-7; D is ambiguous. Germline CDR1 reads MGHDK; CDR2 reads SYGVNS. This CDR3 has 11 residues.

The V gene is TRBV7-2, the J gene TRBJ2-1, with D tentatively TRBD2 (5 bases). Germline V gives CDR1 SGHTA, CDR2 FQGNSA. This CDR3 has 15 amino acids. Trimming left V 2 bases short and J 0 bases short, with 8 bases between. The CDR3 region is CASSLPADSYNEQFF. Written as DNA, the CDR3 is TGTGCCAGCAGCTTACCAGCGGACTCCTACAATGAGCAGTTCTTC.

A note on this clonotype: Sequence at one end of the junction differs from germline and may be a read error. This chain links TRBV7-3 with TRBJ2-3, with TRBD2 as a possible D gene (6 bases). Germline loops: CDR1 SGHTA, CDR2 FQGTGA. The CDR3 sequence is 14 residues long. CDR3 amino acids: CTSSFTGDVDTQYF. The CDR3 DNA sequence: TGTACCAGCAGCTTTACGGGGGATGTAGATACGCAGTATTTT.

This clonotype came up once. V gene TRBV30 combines with J gene TRBJ1-5, with unresolved D. CDR3 length: 13 residues. Deletions cut 0 bases from V and 1 base from J, with 4 bases between. CDR1 GTSNPN and CDR2 SVGIG come from the germline V gene (reference sequence). Here the CDR3 DNA reads TGTGCCTGGAGTGTAGACAGCAATCAGCCCCAGCATTTT. Amino acids: CAWSVDSNQPQHF.

The chain recombines TRBV7-3 with TRBJ2-2; a weak D match, TRBD1 (6 bases). CDR1 and CDR2 from the germline V gene are SGHTA and FQGTGA. The CDR3 runs 14 residues. Trimming cost V 4 bases and J 7 bases, with 13 bases left between them. In DNA, the CDR3 is TGTGCCAGCAGCTCGGACAGTGGGCACGGGGAGCTGTTTTTT. Amino acids: CASSSDSGHGELFF. The entire variable domain, with the rest obtained from reference TRBV7-3 and TRBJ2-2, is as follows: GAGVSQTPSNKVTEKGKYVELRCDPISGHTALYWYRQSLGQGPEFLIYFQGTGAADDSGLPNDRFFAVRPEGSVSTLKIQRTERGDSAVYLCASSSDSGHGELFFGEGSRLTVL.

V is TRBV20-1 and J is TRBJ1-1, with D possibly being TRBD1 (5 bases). The V gene lost 1 base and the J gene lost 0 bases, with 9 bases spanning the gap. Germline V gene lookup returns CDR1 DFQATT and CDR2 SNEGSKA (reference sequence). The CDR3 loop spans 14 amino acids. CDR3 in amino acids: CSARVGGLNTEAFF. The CDR3 DNA reads TGCAGTGCTAGAGTTGGGGGTTTGAACACTGAAGCTTTCTTT.